A single sample is the source of the 21 T cell receptor beta chains below, sequenced in a study of tumor-infiltrating lymphocytes in primary liver carcinoma. TCR beta cDNA came from roughly 0.45 ug total RNA, primed with a constant-region primer. It was through three nested multiplex PCR rounds of slightly modified ARM-PCR that TCR beta libraries arose. A C-beta reverse primer was combined with TRBV1-TRBV30 forward primers in the first two PCR rounds, and each round had approximately 10 cycles. TCRdb fed the multiplex PCR reads into MiXCR, producing one record per CDR3 protein. The data hold fewer than 400,000 distinct CDR3 sequences, with approximately 58% observed a single time. In addition to blood RNA drawn from unsorted whole blood, germline DNA was extracted. Input material: peripheral blood. These TCRs come from a woman younger than 45 with primary liver carcinoma and hepatitis B virus infection.

The chain is built from TRBV6-6 and TRBJ2-7, with 8 bases matching TRBD2. Germline assignment: CDR1 MNHNY and CDR2 SVGAGI (reference sequence). Trimming removed 2 bases from V and 6 bases from J; junction bases left unmatched: 9. This CDR3 comprises 15 residues. The CDR3 bases are TGTGCCAGCAGTTACGAGAGCGGGAGTGGGTGCGAGCAGTACTTC. Translating gives CASSYESGSGCEQYF.

Notes on this clonotype: A single base separates this from a much larger clone, so it may be a read error. The CDR3 does not close with the conserved phenylalanine or tryptophan, likely indicating a read error. The chain links TRBV6-6 to TRBJ2-5, with 8 bases aligning to TRBD1. Germline V gene data show CDR1 as MNHNY and CDR2 as SVGAGI (reference sequence). The trim removed 6 bases at V and 2 bases at J, leaving 14 bases unmatched. The CDR3 consists of 17 residues. CDR3 coding DNA: TGTGCCAGCAGCAACCCCATGGACAGGGTGGGACAAGAGACCCAGTACCTC. It specifies CASSNPMDRVGQETQYL.

Worth noting for this clonotype: This could be a read error, since a much larger clone is one nucleotide away. The V gene is TRBV4-3, the J gene TRBJ2-1; maybe TRBD2 (5 bases). There are 17 residues in the CDR3. The V and J ends lost 4 bases and 7 bases respectively, with 23 bases between them. In germline, CDR1 is LGHNA, CDR2 YSLEER. This CDR3 is CASSRGATGFSSNEQFF. CDR3 coding DNA: TGCGCCAGCAGCCGAGGAGCGACGGGATTTAGCTCAAATGAGCAGTTCTTC.

The table lists this clonotype with many counts. The rearrangement joins TRBV4-2 to TRBJ2-6; D unclear. V lost 0 bases to trimming and J lost 2 bases, with 8 bases between them. Germline CDR1 reads LGHNA; CDR2 reads YNFKEQ. The CDR3 runs 16 residues. The DNA of the CDR3 is TGTGCCAGCAGCCAAGATAGAATCGCTGGGGCCAACGTCCTGACTTTC. It codes for CASSQDRIAGANVLTF.

The chain employs TRBV21-1 and TRBJ2-5. The J call is uncertain, as TRBJ2-7 better fits the DNA end. TRBV21-1 is designated a pseudogene. CDR3 size: 16 residues. CDR3: CASIKALWASSYEQYF. The CDR3 DNA follows: TGTGCCAGCATCAAAGCGCTGTGGGCAAGCTCCTACGAGCAGTACTTC.

Notes on this clonotype: One base away lies a much larger clone, so this may be a sequencing read error. The CDR3 sequence: CSVRYSEQFF. The CDR3 DNA is TGCAGCGTTAGATATTCTGAGCAGTTCTTC. J is TRBJ2-1 and V is TRBV29-1; no firm D call. Germline loops: CDR1 SQVTM, CDR2 ANQGSEA. This CDR3 is built from 10 residues. V shed 5 bases and J shed 9 bases, with 8 bases lying between them.

This clonotype was picked up a small number of times. The chain carries TRBV6-2 or TRBV6-3 and TRBJ2-2; weak D call: TRBD2 (5 bases). V shed 5 bases and J shed 4 bases, with 8 bases lying between them. Germline V gives CDR1 MNHEY, CDR2 SVGEGT. The CDR3 is 13 residues long. The CDR3: CASSREGTGELFF. DNA of the CDR3: TGTGCCAGCAGTCGTGAGGGCACCGGGGAGCTGTTTTTT.

The rearrangement uses TRBV6-2 or TRBV6-3 and TRBJ1-6; D perhaps matches TRBD1 (5 bases). From germline, CDR1 is MNHEY and CDR2 SVGEGT. The V gene lost 0 bases and the J gene lost 9 bases, with 6 bases spanning the gap. The CDR3 is made up of 13 amino acids. The CDR3 nucleotides are TGTGCCAGCAGTTACTCGACAGCTTCACCCCTCCACTTT. The encoded protein is CASSYSTASPLHF.

A note on this clonotype: This may arise from a read error, as a much more abundant clone is one base away. The missing conserved phenylalanine or tryptophan at the end of this CDR3 makes a read error likely. The CDR3 DNA follows: TGTGCCAGCAGTTACACACAGGGGGCAGGAATCTCTGGGGCCAACGTCCTGACTCTC. It codes for CASSYTQGAGISGANVLTL. This chain connects TRBV6-2 or TRBV6-3 to TRBJ2-6; 9 nucleotides match TRBD1. This CDR3 comprises 19 residues. Germline values: CDR1 MNHEY, CDR2 SVGEGT. V was clipped by 2 bases and J by 0 bases; unmatched bases: 8.

CDR3 sequence: CASPITQRTNSPLHF. The CDR3 nucleotides are TGTGCCAGCCCCATCACTCAGAGGACTAATTCACCCCTCCACTTT. The chain joins TRBV11-2 to TRBJ1-6, with D unclear. The CDR3 is made up of 15 amino acids. Looked up from germline, CDR1 is SGHAT and CDR2 is FQNNGV. The germline V and J ends were trimmed by 8 bases and 6 bases, with 17 bases remaining between them.

This clonotype appeared many times. This chain joins TRBV11-2 and TRBJ1-5; D gene uncertain. This CDR3 spans 15 amino acids. Germline CDR1 reads SGHAT; CDR2 reads FQNNGV. V gave up 0 bases and J gave up 5 bases, with 11 bases separating them. The CDR3 here is CASSLEVGPYQPQHF. As DNA, the CDR3 is TGTGCCAGCAGCTTAGAAGTTGGGCCTTATCAGCCCCAGCATTTT.

As for this clonotype: At one end, the junction sequence differs from germline, possibly due to a read error. This chain uses TRBV11-1 with TRBJ1-4; perhaps TRBD1 as D (5 bases). Germline V gene lookup returns CDR1 SGHAT and CDR2 FQDESV (reference sequence). This CDR3 is 16 amino acids long. The CDR3 reads CARSLGPAGTNEKLLF. DNA for the CDR3: TGTGCCAGAAGCTTAGGTCCGGCCGGGACTAATGAAAAACTGCTTTTT.

To note about this clonotype: A much larger clone lies a single base off, so this may be a read error. The chain recombines TRBV12-3 or TRBV12-4 with TRBJ1-1, with unresolved D. V lost 8 bases to trimming and J lost 3 bases, with 13 bases between them. CDR3 length equals 13 residues. Here the CDR3 reads CASWRDGHTEAFF. CDR3 DNA: TGTGCCAGCTGGCGAGACGGTCACACTGAAGCTTTCTTT.

About this clonotype: Sequence at one end of the junction differs from germline and may be a read error. The rearrangement uses TRBV12-3 or TRBV12-4 and TRBJ2-1, with 8 bases lining up with TRBD2. This CDR3 has 15 residues. This CDR3 is CANSFGSSGIYEQLF. As DNA, the CDR3 is TGTGCCAACAGTTTCGGTAGTAGCGGGATCTATGAGCAGCTCTTC.

In the case of this clonotype: This may be a read error: a much more frequent sequence differs by one nucleotide. The CDR3 here is CTVERGGLTDTQYF. CDR3 in DNA: TGCACCGTTGAGCGTGGCGGACTCACAGATACGCAGTATTTT. This chain joins TRBV29-1 and TRBJ2-3; TRBD2 might be the D (5 bases). CDR1 and CDR2 from the germline V gene are SQVTM and ANQGSEA. CDR3 length: 14 amino acids.

A remark on this clonotype: Being one base from a much bigger clone, this may be a read error. This sequence joins TRBV4-3 and TRBJ2-1, with TRBD2 identical over 13 bases. This CDR3 is built from 17 residues. Germline CDR1 and CDR2: LGHNA and YSLEER. CDR3 amino acids: CASSQTSGTSGENEQFF. The CDR3 region has the DNA TGTGCCAGCAGCCAAACTTCCGGGACTAGCGGGGAAAATGAGCAGTTCTTC.

This clonotype occurred a few times. This may come from a read error, since a much larger clone is one base off. The rearrangement uses TRBV6-2 or TRBV6-3 and TRBJ2-7; D unclear. This CDR3 comprises 11 residues. Germline V gene sequence: CDR1 MNHEY, CDR2 SVGEGT. The CDR3 coding sequence is TGTGTCAGCAGCTTCGCTTTCGAGCAGTACTTC. This encodes CVSSFAFEQYF.

On this clonotype: Mismatch with germline at one junction end may stem from a read error. The chain uses TRBV5-4 and TRBJ1-1; TRBD1 is a possible D gene (6 bases). The V gene's germline CDR1 is SGHNT and CDR2 YYREEE (reference sequence). The CDR3 length is 13 residues. The CDR3 bases are TGTGCCATCAGCTTCCAGGGGAGGCCTGAAGCTTTCTTT. Translated: CAISFQGRPEAFF.

This chain joins TRBV28 and TRBJ1-2; unclear D gene. The germline V gene encodes CDR1 MDHEN and CDR2 SYDVKM. The CDR3 is made up of 14 amino acids. Trimming removed 1 base from V and 3 bases from J, with 9 bases in between. The DNA of the CDR3 is TGTGCCAGCAGTTTATACGCATCCTACTATGGCTACACCTTC. It translates to CASSLYASYYGYTF.

This clonotype was counted between two and nine times. The chain carries TRBV6-5 and TRBJ1-2; no clear D gene. The CDR3 length is 19 residues. V lost 6 bases, J lost 3 bases, and 29 bases lay in between. Germline V gene lookup returns CDR1 MNHEY and CDR2 SVGAGI. In DNA, the CDR3 is TGTGCCAGCAGCCTCCACGTCTTTGAGGGATGGGAACCGGACTATGGCTACACCTTC. It yields the protein CASSLHVFEGWEPDYGYTF.

In this sample, this clonotype turned up once. A much larger clone lies a single base off, so this may be a read error. This sequence joins TRBV4-1 and TRBJ2-3, with D hard to call. The germline gives CDR1 MGHRA, CDR2 YSYEKL. The CDR3 totals 13 residues. CDR3 in amino acids: CTSSRDNLDTQYF. In DNA, the CDR3 is TGCACCAGCAGCCGAGACAACTTAGATACGCAGTATTTT.